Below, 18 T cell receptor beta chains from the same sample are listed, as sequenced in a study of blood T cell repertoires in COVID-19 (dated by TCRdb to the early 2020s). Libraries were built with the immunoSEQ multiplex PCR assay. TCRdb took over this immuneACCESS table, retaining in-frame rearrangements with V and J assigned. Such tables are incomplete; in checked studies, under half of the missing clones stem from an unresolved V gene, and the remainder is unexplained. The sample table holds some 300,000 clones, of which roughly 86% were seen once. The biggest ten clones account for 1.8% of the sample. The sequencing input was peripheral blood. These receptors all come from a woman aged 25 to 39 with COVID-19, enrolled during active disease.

The CDR3 coding sequence is TGTGCCAGCTCGGTCTTCCGGGAGGAGCAGTACTTC. Encoded protein: CASSVFREEQYF. The gene calls are TRBV2 and TRBJ2-7; a possible D gene is TRBD2 (6 bases). CDR1 SNHLY and CDR2 FYNNEI come from the germline V gene. CDR3 length equals 12 residues. V was clipped by 8 bases and J by 7 bases, with 15 bases between them. Using reference TRBV2 and TRBJ2-7 for the parts outside the CDR3, the full variable domain is EPEVTQTPSHQVTQMGQEVILRCVPISNHLYFYWYRQILGQKVEFLVSFYNNEISEKSEIFDDQFSVERPDGSNFTLKIRSTKLEDSAMYFCASSVFREEQYFGPGTRLTVT.

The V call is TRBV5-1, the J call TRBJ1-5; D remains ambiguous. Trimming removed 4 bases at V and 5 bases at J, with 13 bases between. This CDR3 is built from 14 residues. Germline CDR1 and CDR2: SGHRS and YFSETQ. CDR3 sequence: CASSPGVPDQPQHF. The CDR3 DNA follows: TGCGCCAGCAGCCCCGGGGTACCTGATCAGCCCCAGCATTTT.

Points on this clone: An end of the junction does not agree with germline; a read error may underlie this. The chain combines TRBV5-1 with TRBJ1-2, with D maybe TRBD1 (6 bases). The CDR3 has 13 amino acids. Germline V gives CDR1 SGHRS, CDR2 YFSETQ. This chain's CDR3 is CASRLGWDNGYTF. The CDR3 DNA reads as TGCGCCAGCCGCTTAGGGTGGGACAATGGCTACACCTTC.

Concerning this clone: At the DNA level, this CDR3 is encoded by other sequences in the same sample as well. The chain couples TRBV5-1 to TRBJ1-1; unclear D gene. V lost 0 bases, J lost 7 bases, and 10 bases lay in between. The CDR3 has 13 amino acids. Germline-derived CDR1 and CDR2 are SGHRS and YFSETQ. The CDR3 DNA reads TGCGCCAGCAGCTTGGCCGGCCGGAGTGAAGCTTTCTTT. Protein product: CASSLAGRSEAFF.

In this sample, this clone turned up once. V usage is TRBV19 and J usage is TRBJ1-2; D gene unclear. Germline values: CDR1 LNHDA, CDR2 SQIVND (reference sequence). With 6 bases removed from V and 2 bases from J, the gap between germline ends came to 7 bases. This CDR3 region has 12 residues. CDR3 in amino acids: CASSFVNYGYTF. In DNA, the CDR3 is TGTGCCAGTAGCTTCGTAAACTATGGCTACACCTTC. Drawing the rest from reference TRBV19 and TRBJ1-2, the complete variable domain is DGGITQSPKYLFRKEGQNVTLSCEQNLNHDAMYWYRQDPGQGLRLIYYSQIVNDFQKGDIAEGYSVSREKKESFPLTVTSAQKNPTAFYLCASSFVNYGYTFGSGTRLTVV.

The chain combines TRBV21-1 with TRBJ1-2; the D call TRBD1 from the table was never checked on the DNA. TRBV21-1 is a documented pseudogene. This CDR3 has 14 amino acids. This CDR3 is CASSKIRDRYGYTF. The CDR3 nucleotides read TGTGCCAGCAGCAAAATCCGGGACAGGTATGGCTACACCTTC.

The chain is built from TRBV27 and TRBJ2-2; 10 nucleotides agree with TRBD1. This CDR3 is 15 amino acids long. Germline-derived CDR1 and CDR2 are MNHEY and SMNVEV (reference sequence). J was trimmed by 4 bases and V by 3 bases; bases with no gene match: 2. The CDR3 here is CASSLTGGATGELFF. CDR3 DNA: TGTGCCAGCAGTTTGACAGGGGGCGCCACCGGGGAGCTGTTTTTT.

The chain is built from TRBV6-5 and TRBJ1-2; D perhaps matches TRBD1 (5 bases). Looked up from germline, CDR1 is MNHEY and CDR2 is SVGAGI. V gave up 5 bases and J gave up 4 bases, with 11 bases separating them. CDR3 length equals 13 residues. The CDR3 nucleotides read TGTGCCAGCAGTACGGAGGGACCCTATGGCTACACCTTC. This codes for CASSTEGPYGYTF.

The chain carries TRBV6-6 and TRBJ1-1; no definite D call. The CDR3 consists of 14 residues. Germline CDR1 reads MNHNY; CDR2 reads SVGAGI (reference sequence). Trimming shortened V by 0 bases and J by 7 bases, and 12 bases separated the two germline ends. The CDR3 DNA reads TGTGCCAGCAGTTACTCAGGGCGGGCCTTTGAAGCTTTCTTT. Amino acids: CASSYSGRAFEAFF.

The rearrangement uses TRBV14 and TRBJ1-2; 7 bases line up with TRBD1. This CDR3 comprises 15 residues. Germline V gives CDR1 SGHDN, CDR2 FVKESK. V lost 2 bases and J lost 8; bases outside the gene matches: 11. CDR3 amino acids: CASSQTGAPASGYTF. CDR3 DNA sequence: TGTGCCAGCAGCCAAACAGGGGCGCCAGCTTCCGGCTACACCTTC.

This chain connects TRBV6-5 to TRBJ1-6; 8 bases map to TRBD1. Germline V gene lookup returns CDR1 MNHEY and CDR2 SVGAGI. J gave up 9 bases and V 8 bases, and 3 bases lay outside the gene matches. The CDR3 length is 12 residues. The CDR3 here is CASGQGFSPLHF. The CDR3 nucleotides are TGTGCCAGCGGACAGGGATTTTCACCCCTCCACTTT.

The CDR3 reads CASSSSGVRAFF. In DNA form, the CDR3 reads TGTGCCAGCAGTTCATCAGGGGTACGAGCTTTCTTT. This chain links TRBV27 with TRBJ1-1; D is perhaps TRBD1 (6 bases). This CDR3 comprises 12 residues. V was cut by 4 bases and J by 10 bases, with 13 bases left in between. From germline, CDR1 is MNHEY and CDR2 SMNVEV (reference sequence).

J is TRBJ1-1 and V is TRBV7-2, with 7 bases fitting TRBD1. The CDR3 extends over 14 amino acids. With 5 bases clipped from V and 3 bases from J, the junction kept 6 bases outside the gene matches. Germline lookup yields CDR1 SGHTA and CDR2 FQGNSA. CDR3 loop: CASSPRRGDTEAFF. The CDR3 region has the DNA TGTGCCAGCAGCCCCCGCAGGGGGGACACTGAAGCTTTCTTT.

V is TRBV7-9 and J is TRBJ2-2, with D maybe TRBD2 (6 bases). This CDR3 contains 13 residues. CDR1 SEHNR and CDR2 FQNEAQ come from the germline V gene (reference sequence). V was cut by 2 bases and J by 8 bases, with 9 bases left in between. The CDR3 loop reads CASSLTGTGELFF. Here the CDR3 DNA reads TGTGCCAGCAGCTTAACCGGGACTGGGGAGCTGTTTTTT.

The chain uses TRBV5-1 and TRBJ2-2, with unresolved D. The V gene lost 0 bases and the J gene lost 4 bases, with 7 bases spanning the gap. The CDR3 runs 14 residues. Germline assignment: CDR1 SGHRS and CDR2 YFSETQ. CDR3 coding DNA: TGCGCCAGCAGCTTGGCCGGTAGCACCGGGGAGCTGTTTTTT. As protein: CASSLAGSTGELFF.

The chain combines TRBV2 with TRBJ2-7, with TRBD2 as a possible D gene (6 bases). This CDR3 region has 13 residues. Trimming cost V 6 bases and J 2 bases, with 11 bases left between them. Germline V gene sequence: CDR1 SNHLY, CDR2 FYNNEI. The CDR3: CASRRDGTYEQYV. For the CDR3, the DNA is TGTGCCAGCAGGCGGGACGGAACCTACGAGCAGTACGTC.

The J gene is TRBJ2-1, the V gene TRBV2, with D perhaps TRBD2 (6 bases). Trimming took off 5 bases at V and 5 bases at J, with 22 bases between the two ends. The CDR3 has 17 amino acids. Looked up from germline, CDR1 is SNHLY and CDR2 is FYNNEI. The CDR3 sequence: CASSWVLSRGSHNEQFF. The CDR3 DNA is TGTGCCAGCAGTTGGGTTTTGTCGCGGGGTTCCCACAATGAGCAGTTCTTC.

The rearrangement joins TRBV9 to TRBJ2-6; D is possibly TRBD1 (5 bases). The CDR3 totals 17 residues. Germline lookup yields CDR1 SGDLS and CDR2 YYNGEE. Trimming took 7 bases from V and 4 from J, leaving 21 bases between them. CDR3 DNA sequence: TGTGCCAGCGGAGAAGACAGTCTATTCGCCGGGGCCAACGTCCTGACTTTC. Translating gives CASGEDSLFAGANVLTF.